Following are 12 T cell receptor beta chains from one sample sequenced in a study of blood T cell repertoires in COVID-19. Using immunoSEQ multiplex PCR, the repertoire was profiled, and TCRdb retains in-frame clones only, with some absent. The sample carries about 50,000 clones, 65% to 85% recorded once. The sequencing input was peripheral blood. Receptors were obtained from a woman aged 80 or over with COVID-19, enrolled during active disease.

This clone was observed a handful of times. This chain connects TRBV5-1 to TRBJ2-1, with D tentatively TRBD1 (7 bases). V lost 4 bases, J lost 4 bases, and 15 bases lay in between. This CDR3 region has 15 residues. The germline gives CDR1 SGHRS, CDR2 YFSETQ. In DNA form, the CDR3 reads TGCGCCAGCAGCGGGCGGGACAGTTCTTACAATGAGCAGTTCTTC. It codes for CASSGRDSSYNEQFF. Full variable domain (missing parts from reference TRBV5-1 and TRBJ2-1): KAGVTQTPRYLIKTRGQQVTLSCSPISGHRSVSWYQQTPGQGLQFLFEYFSETQRNKGNFPGRFSGRQFSNSRSEMNVSTLELGDSALYLCASSGRDSSYNEQFFGPGTRLTVL.

The J gene is TRBJ2-6, the V gene TRBV28, with a weak D call TRBD2 (6 bases). Trimming left V 8 bases short and J 4 bases short, with 15 bases between. Germline V gives CDR1 MDHEN, CDR2 SYDVKM. The CDR3 contains 15 residues. CDR3 in amino acids: CASFPRGIGANVLTF. The CDR3 nucleotides are TGTGCCAGCTTTCCCCGGGGGATAGGGGCCAACGTCCTGACTTTC.

This chain joins TRBV4-1 and TRBJ1-2, with TRBD1 matching over 10 bases. CDR3 length: 16 residues. Per the germline V gene, CDR1 is MGHRA and CDR2 is YSYEKL. V was clipped by 0 bases and J by 0 bases; unmatched bases: 1. As DNA, the CDR3 is TGCGCCAGCAGCCAAGATGGGACAGGGGCTAACTATGGCTACACCTTC. Encoded protein: CASSQDGTGANYGYTF.

In this sample, this clone turned up once. This sequence joins TRBV7-9 and TRBJ2-3; TRBD2 might be the D (6 bases). Deletions cut 0 bases from V and 0 bases from J, with 7 bases between. Germline V gives CDR1 SEHNR, CDR2 FQNEAQ (reference sequence). This CDR3 comprises 15 residues. CDR3 sequence: CASSLAGLSTDTQYF. CDR3 sequence (DNA): TGTGCCAGCAGCTTAGCAGGACTAAGCACAGATACGCAGTATTTT. Full variable domain (outside the CDR3, taken from reference TRBV7-9 and TRBJ2-3): DTGVSQNPRHKITKRGQNVTFRCDPISEHNRLYWYRQTLGQGPEFLTYFQNEAQLEKSRLLSDRFSAERPKGSFSTLEIQRTEQGDSAMYLCASSLAGLSTDTQYFGPGTRLTVL.

The V gene is TRBV19, the J gene TRBJ1-5; 7 bases match TRBD1. The V segment lost 6 bases and the J segment 9 bases; nucleotides outside the gene matches: 11. Germline lookup yields CDR1 LNHDA and CDR2 SQIVND (reference sequence). The CDR3 extends over 14 amino acids. Written as DNA, the CDR3 is TGTGCCAGTAGGACGACAGGGTCGTTAGGGCCCCAGCATTTT. Translated, it gives CASRTTGSLGPQHF. Drawing the rest from reference TRBV19 and TRBJ1-5, the complete variable domain is DGGITQSPKYLFRKEGQNVTLSCEQNLNHDAMYWYRQDPGQGLRLIYYSQIVNDFQKGDIAEGYSVSREKKESFPLTVTSAQKNPTAFYLCASRTTGSLGPQHFGDGTRLSIL.

The rearrangement uses TRBV7-3 and TRBJ2-7; TRBD1 matches 10 bases. Trimming removed 8 bases from V and 2 bases from J; junction bases left unmatched: 6. The CDR3 runs to 14 residues. CDR1 and CDR2 (germline): SGHTA, FQGTGA. CDR3 loop: CASASGTGAYEQYF. The DNA of the CDR3 is TGTGCCAGCGCGTCCGGGACAGGGGCCTACGAGCAGTACTTC.

The chain carries TRBV5-1 and TRBJ2-1; 9 bases fit TRBD1. V gave up 2 bases and J gave up 8 bases; unmatched junction bases: 8. Germline V gene data show CDR1 as SGHRS and CDR2 as YFSETQ. The CDR3 has 15 amino acids. CDR3: CASSLTGTGMYEQFF. DNA of the CDR3: TGCGCCAGCAGCTTAACCGGGACAGGGATGTATGAGCAGTTCTTC.

This chain joins TRBV2 and TRBJ2-1; 9 nucleotides line up with TRBD2. From germline, CDR1 is SNHLY and CDR2 FYNNEI. This CDR3 region has 14 residues. With 1 base clipped from V and 9 bases from J, the junction kept 4 bases outside the gene matches. The CDR3 DNA sequence: TGTGCCAGCAGTGAAGAGGCGGGAGGGCCTGAGCAGTTCTTC. Translation gives CASSEEAGGPEQFF.

This chain uses TRBV5-1 with TRBJ1-3; D gene unclear. In germline, CDR1 is SGHRS, CDR2 YFSETQ. V was trimmed by 4 bases and J by 0 bases, leaving 14 bases between them. The CDR3 is made up of 16 amino acids. This CDR3 reads CASSEMAASSGNTIYF. The CDR3 bases are TGCGCCAGCAGCGAGATGGCGGCGAGCTCTGGAAACACCATATATTTT.

The rearrangement uses TRBV27 and TRBJ2-7, with TRBD2 as a possible D gene (5 bases). The CDR3 runs to 10 residues. The germline V gene encodes CDR1 MNHEY and CDR2 SMNVEV (reference sequence). V lost 7 bases to trimming and J lost 7 bases, with 8 bases between them. CDR3 sequence: CASTRREQYF. The CDR3 DNA sequence: TGTGCCAGCACCCGGAGGGAGCAGTACTTC.

The chain links TRBV6-5 to TRBJ2-1; 11 bases are a match to TRBD2. Germline V lookup: CDR1 MNHEY, CDR2 SVGAGI. The CDR3 length is 14 residues. V trimming: 8 bases; J trimming: 6 bases; junction bases outside the gene matches: 6. DNA of the CDR3: TGTGCCAGCGAGACTAGCGGGATTATCAATGAGCAGTTCTTC. Amino acid sequence: CASETSGIINEQFF.

The chain employs TRBV2 and TRBJ1-4, with D unresolved. The germline V and J ends were trimmed by 1 base and 0 bases, with 9 bases remaining between them. The CDR3 contains 16 residues. Germline V gives CDR1 SNHLY, CDR2 FYNNEI. CDR3 sequence: CASSEVSTTTNEKLFF. The CDR3 DNA is TGTGCCAGCAGTGAAGTCAGTACAACAACTAATGAAAAACTGTTTTTT.